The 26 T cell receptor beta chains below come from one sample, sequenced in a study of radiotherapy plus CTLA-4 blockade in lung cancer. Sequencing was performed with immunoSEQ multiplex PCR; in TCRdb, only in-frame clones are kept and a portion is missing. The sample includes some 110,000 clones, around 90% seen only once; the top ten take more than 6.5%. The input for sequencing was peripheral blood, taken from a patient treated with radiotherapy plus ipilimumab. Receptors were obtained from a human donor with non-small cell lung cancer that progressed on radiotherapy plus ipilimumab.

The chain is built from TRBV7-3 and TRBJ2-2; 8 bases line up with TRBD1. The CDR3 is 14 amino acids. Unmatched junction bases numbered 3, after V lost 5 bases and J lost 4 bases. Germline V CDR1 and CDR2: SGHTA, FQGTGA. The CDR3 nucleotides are TGTGCCAGCAGCCCAGGGGGCACCACCGGGGAGCTGTTTTTT. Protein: CASSPGGTTGELFF.

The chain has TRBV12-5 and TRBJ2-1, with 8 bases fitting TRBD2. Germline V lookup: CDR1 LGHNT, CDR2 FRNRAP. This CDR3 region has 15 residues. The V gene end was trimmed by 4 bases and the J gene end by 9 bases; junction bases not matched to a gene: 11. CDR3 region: CASGSPGLGRGEQFF. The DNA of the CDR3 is TGTGCTAGTGGTTCGCCGGGACTAGGTCGTGGTGAGCAGTTCTTC.

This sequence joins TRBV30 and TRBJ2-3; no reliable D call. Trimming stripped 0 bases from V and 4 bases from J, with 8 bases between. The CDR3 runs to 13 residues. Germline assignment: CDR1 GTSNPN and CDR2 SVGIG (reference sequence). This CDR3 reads CAWSVRSADTQYF. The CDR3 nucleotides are TGTGCCTGGAGTGTACGAAGTGCAGATACGCAGTATTTT.

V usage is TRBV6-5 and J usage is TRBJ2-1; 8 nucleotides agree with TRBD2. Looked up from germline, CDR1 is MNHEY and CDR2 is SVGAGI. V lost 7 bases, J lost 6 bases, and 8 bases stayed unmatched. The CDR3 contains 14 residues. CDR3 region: CASKVVAGINEQFF. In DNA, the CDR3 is TGTGCCAGCAAAGTGGTAGCGGGAATCAATGAGCAGTTCTTC.

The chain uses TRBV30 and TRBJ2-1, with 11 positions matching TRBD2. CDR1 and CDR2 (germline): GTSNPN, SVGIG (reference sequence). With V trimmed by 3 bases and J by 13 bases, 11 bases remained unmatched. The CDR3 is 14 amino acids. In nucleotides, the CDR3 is TGTGCCTGGAGCTACGGGACTAGCGGCCGGGGCCAGTTCTTC. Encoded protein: CAWSYGTSGRGQFF. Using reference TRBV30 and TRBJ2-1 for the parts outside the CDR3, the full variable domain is SQTIHQWPATLVQPVGSPLSLECTVEGTSNPNLYWYRQAAGRGLQLLFYSVGIGQISSEVPQNLSASRPQDRQFILSSKKLLLSDSGFYLCAWSYGTSGRGQFFGPGTRLTVL.

The CDR3 here is CASSLVRWSGLRDEQFF. The CDR3 region has the DNA TGCGCCAGCAGCTTGGTGCGTTGGAGCGGCCTTAGAGATGAGCAGTTCTTC. The V and J genes are TRBV5-1 and TRBJ2-1; tentatively, D is TRBD2 (5 bases). The CDR3 consists of 17 residues. Between the trimmed V and J ends, which lost 0 bases and 8 bases, there was a span of 21 bases. CDR1 is SGHRS, CDR2 YFSETQ, per germline.

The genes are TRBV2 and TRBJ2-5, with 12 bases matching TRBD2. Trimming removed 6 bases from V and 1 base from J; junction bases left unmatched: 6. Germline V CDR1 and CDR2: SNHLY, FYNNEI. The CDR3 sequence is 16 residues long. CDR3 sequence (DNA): TGTGCCAGCAGGATGACTAGCGGGAGCCCCCAAGAGACCCAGTACTTC. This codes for CASRMTSGSPQETQYF.

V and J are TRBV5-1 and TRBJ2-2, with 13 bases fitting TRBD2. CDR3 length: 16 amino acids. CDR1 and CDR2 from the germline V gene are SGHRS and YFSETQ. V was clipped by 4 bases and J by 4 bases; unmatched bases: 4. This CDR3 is CASSRTSGRATGELFF. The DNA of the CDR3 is TGCGCCAGCAGCAGAACTAGCGGGAGGGCCACCGGGGAGCTGTTTTTT.

In DNA form, the CDR3 reads TGTGCCAGCAGCTTAGATCTCCGGGACCGCCAGTTCTTC. Protein product: CASSLDLRDRQFF. The chain has TRBV7-9 and TRBJ2-1, with D perhaps assigned TRBD1 or TRBD2 (5 bases each). Deletions cut 1 base from V and 13 bases from J, with 14 bases between. Germline V gene data show CDR1 as SEHNR and CDR2 as FQNEAQ (reference sequence). There are 13 residues in the CDR3.

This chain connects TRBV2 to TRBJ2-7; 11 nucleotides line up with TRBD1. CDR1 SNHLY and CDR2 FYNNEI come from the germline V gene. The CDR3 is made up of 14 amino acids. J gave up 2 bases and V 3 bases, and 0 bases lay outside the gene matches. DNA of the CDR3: TGTGCCAGCAGTGAGGGACAGGGGGCCTACGAGCAGTACTTC. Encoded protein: CASSEGQGAYEQYF.

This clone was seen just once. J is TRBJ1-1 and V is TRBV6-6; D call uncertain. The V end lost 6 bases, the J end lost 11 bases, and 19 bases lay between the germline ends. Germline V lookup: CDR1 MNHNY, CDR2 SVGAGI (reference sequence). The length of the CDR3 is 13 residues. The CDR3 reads CASRQTPVGDAFF. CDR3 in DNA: TGTGCCAGCAGACAAACCCCGGTTGGAGATGCTTTCTTT.

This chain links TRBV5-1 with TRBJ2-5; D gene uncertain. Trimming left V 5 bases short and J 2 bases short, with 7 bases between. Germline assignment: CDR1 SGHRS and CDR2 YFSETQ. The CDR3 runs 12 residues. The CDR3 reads CASSFPQETQYF. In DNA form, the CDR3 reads TGCGCCAGCAGTTTCCCACAAGAGACCCAGTACTTC.

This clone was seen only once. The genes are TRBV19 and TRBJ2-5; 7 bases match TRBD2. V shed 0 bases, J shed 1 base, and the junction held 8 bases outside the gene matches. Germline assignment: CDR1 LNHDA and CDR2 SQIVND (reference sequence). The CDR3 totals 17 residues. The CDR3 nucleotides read TGTGCCAGTAGTATAGATCTAATGGGAGGGGTCCAAGAGACCCAGTACTTC. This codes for CASSIDLMGGVQETQYF.

Here the CDR3 DNA reads TGTGCCAGCAGCGCGGGACTAGCGGGAGAAGTGTTAGTCTACAATGAGCAGTTCTTC. This sequence encodes CASSAGLAGEVLVYNEQFF. The rearrangement joins TRBV7-8 to TRBJ2-1, with 14 positions matching TRBD2. Looked up from germline, CDR1 is SGHVS and CDR2 is FQNEAQ. Germline trimming cut 5 bases from V and 3 bases from J; bases unmatched to any gene: 12. The length of the CDR3 is 19 residues.

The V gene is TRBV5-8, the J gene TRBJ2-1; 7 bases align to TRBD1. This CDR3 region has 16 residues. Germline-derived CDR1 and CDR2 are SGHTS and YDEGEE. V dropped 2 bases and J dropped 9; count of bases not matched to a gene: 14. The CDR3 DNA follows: TGTGCCAGCAGCTTTTACAGGGGCAAGGTCCCAGGTGAGCAGTTCTTC. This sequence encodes CASSFYRGKVPGEQFF.

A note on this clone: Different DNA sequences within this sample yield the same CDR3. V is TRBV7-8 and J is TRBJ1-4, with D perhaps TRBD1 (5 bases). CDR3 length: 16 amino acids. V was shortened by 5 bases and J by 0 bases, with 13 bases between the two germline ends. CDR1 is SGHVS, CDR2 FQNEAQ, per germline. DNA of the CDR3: TGTGCCAGCAGCACCGGGACGGGGGCAACTAATGAAAAACTGTTTTTT. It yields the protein CASSTGTGATNEKLFF.

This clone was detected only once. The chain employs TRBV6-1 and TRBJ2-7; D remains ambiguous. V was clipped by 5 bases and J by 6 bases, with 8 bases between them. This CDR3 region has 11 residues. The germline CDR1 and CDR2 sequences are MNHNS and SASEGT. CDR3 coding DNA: TGTGCCAGCAGTCCCGACTCCGAGCAGTACTTC. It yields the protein CASSPDSEQYF.

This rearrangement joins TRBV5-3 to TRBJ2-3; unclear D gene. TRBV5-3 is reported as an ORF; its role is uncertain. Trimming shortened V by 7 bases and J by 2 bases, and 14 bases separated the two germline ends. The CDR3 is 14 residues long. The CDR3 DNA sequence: TGTGCCAGAGGCCTTCGGCACGACACAGATACGCAGTATTTT. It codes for CARGLRHDTDTQYF.

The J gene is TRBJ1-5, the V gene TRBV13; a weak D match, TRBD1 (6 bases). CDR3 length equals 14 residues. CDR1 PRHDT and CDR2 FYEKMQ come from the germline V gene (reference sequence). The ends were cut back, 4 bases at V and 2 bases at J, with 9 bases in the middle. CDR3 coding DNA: TGTGCCAGCAGCTCCAGACAGGGCAATCAGCCCCAGCATTTT. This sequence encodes CASSSRQGNQPQHF.

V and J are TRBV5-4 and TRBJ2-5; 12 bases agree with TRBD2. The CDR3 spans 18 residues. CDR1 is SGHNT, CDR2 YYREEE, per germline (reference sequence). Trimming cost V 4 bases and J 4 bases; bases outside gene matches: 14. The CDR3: CASSASLAGGPKGETQYF. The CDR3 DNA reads TGTGCCAGCAGCGCCTCCCTAGCGGGAGGGCCGAAGGGAGAGACCCAGTACTTC.

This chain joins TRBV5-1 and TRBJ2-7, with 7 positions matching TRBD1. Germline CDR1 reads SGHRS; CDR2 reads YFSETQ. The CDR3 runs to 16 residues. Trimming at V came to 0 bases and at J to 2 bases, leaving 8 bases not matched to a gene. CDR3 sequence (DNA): TGCGCCAGCAGCTTGGATGGGGACAGTCTCCCCTACGAGCAGTACTTC. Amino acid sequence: CASSLDGDSLPYEQYF. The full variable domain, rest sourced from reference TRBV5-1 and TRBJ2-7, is KAGVTQTPRYLIKTRGQQVTLSCSPISGHRSVSWYQQTPGQGLQFLFEYFSETQRNKGNFPGRFSGRQFSNSRSEMNVSTLELGDSALYLCASSLDGDSLPYEQYFGPGTRLTVT.

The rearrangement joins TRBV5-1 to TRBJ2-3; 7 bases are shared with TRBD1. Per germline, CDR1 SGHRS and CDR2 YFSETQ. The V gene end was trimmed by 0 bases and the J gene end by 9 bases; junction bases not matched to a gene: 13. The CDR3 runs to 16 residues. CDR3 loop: CASSLALTGSQRTQYF. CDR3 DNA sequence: TGCGCCAGCAGCTTGGCCCTGACAGGGAGTCAAAGGACGCAGTATTTT.

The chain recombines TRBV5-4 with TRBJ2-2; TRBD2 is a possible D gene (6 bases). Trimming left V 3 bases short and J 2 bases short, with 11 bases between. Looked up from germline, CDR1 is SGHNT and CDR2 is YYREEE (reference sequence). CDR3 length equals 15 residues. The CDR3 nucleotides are TGTGCCAGCAGCTCCGGGACTCTAAACACCGGGGAGCTGTTTTTT. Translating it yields CASSSGTLNTGELFF. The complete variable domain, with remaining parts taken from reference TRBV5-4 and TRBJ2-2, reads ETGVTQSPTHLIKTRGQQVTLRCSSQSGHNTVSWYQQALGQGPQFIFQYYREEENGRGNFPPRFSGLQFPNYSSELNVNALELDDSALYLCASSSGTLNTGELFFGEGSRLTVL.

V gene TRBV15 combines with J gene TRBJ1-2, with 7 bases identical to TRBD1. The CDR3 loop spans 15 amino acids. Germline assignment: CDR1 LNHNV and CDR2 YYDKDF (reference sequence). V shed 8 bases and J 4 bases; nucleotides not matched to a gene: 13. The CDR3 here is CATEKAGQRVYGYTF. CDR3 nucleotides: TGTGCCACCGAGAAAGCGGGACAGCGAGTCTATGGCTACACCTTC.

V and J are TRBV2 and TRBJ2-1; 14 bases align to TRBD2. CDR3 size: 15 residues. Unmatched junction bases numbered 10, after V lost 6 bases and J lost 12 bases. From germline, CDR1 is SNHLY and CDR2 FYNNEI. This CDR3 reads CASRAPGLAGVLQFF. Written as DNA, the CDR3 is TGTGCCAGCAGGGCCCCGGGACTAGCGGGAGTTTTGCAGTTCTTC.

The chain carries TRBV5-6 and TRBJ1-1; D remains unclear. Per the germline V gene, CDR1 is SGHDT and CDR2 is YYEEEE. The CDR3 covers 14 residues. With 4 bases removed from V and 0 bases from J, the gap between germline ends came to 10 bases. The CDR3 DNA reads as TGTGCCAGCAGCGTAGACACCATGAACACTGAAGCTTTCTTT. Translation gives CASSVDTMNTEAFF. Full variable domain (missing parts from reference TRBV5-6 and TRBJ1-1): DAGVTQSPTHLIKTRGQQVTLRCSPKSGHDTVSWYQQALGQGPQFIFQYYEEEERQRGNFPDRFSGHQFPNYSSELNVNALLLGDSALYLCASSVDTMNTEAFFGQGTRLTVV.